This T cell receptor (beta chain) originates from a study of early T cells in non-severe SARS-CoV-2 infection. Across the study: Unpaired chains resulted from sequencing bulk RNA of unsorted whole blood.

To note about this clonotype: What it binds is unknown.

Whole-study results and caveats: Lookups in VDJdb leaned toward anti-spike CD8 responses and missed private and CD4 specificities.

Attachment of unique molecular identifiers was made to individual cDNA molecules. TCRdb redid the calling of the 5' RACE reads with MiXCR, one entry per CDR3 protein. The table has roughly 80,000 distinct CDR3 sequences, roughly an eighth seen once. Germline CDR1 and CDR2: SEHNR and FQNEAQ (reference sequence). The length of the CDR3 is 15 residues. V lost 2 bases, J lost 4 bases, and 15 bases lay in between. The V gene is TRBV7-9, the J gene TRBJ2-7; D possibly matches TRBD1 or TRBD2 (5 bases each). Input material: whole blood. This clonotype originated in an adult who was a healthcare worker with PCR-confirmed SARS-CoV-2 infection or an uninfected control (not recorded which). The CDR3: CASSLTGRPTYEQYF. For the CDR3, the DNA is TGTGCCAGCAGCTTAACGGGACGCCCTACTTACGAGCAGTACTTC. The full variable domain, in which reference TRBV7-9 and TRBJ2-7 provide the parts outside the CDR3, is DTGVSQNPRHKITKRGQNVTFRCDPISEHNRLYWYRQTLGQGPEFLTYFQNEAQLEKSRLLSDRFSAERPKGSFSTLEIQRTEQGDSAMYLCASSLTGRPTYEQYFGPGTRLTVT.